One T cell receptor (beta chain) is described in this entry. As yet, its antigen is unknown. Germline trimming cut 6 bases from V and 6 bases from J; bases unmatched to any gene: 9. CDR1 SGHTA and CDR2 FQGTGA come from the germline V gene. The CDR3 runs to 16 residues. This sample stems from a study of cytomegalovirus exposure and HLA in healthy donors. General study points: Sequences of the TCR beta chain were said to predict the HLA-A and HLA-B alleles of most subjects accurately. Prior analysis indicated that the majority of TCR beta V segments exhibited productivity approximately 87% or approximately 30% of the time.

Primers: 60 Vbeta forward and 13 Jbeta reverse. TCRdb's table, derived via immunoSEQ multiplex PCR, lists solely in-frame clones and lacks some. The profile shows some 150,000 clones, approximately 82% of them singletons. The sequenced sample was PBMCs. The sequence was collected from a male donor in good health and CMV-seronegative. The chain joins TRBV7-3 to TRBJ2-2; 11 nucleotides align to TRBD2. CDR3 bases: TGTGCCAGCAGGAAAATAGGGACTAGCGGCGCCGGGGAGCTGTTTTTT. Protein product: CASRKIGTSGAGELFF.